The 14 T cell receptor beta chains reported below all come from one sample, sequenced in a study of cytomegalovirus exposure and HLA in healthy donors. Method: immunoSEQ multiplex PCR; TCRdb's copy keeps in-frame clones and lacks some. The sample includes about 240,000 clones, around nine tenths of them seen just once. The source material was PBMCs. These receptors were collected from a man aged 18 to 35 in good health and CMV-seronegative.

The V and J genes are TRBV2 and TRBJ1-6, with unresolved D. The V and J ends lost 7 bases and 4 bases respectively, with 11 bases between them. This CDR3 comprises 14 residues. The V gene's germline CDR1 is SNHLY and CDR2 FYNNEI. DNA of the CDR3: TGTGCCAGCACTTTGAGGGTTTATAATTCACCCCTCCACTTT. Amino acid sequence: CASTLRVYNSPLHF.

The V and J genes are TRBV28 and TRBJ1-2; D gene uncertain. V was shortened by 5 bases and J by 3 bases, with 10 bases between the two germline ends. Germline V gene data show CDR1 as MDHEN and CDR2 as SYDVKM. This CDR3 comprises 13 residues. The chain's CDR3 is CASSQQKYYGYTF. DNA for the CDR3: TGTGCCAGCAGTCAACAAAAGTACTATGGCTACACCTTC.

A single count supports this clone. The CDR3 is CASSACPGTGKETQYF. As DNA, the CDR3 is TGTGCCAGCAGCGCCTGTCCCGGGACAGGCAAAGAGACCCAGTACTTC. The chain is built from TRBV21-1 and TRBJ2-5; TRBD1 is the table's D call, not checked against the DNA. TRBV21-1 is termed a pseudogene. CDR3 length equals 16 residues.

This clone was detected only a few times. The CDR3 coding sequence is TGTGCCAGCAGTGTCGGGTATGGCTACACCTTC. Protein: CASSVGYGYTF. The chain couples TRBV25-1 to TRBJ1-2; no clear D. Germline CDR1 MGHDK, CDR2 SYGVNS. Trimming pared 4 bases from V and 5 bases from J, leaving 5 bases between. This CDR3 has 11 residues.

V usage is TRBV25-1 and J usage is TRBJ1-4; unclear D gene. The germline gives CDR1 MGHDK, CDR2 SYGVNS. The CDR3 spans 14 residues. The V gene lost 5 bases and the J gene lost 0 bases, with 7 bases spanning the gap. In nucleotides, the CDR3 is TGTGCCAGCAGTCGGGGAGCAACTAATGAAAAACTGTTTTTT. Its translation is CASSRGATNEKLFF.

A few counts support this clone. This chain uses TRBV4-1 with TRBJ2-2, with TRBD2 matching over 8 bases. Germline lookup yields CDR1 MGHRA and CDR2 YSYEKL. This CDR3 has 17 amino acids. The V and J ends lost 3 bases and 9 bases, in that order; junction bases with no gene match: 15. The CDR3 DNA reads TGCGCCAGCAGCCATATCAAAGGAGACGGGAGGGCGCGGGAGCTGTTTTTT. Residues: CASSHIKGDGRARELFF.

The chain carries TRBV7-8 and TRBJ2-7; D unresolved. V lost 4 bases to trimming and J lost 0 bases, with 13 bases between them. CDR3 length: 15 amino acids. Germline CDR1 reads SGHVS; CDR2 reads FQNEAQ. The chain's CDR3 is CASSYPLAASYEQYF. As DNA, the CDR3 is TGTGCCAGCAGCTACCCCCTGGCCGCCTCCTACGAGCAGTACTTC.

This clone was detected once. DNA for the CDR3: TGTGCCAGTAGAGTAGGGACAGGGGCCTACGAGCAGTACTTC. This sequence encodes CASRVGTGAYEQYF. The V gene is TRBV19, the J gene TRBJ2-7; 10 positions match TRBD1. Germline CDR1 and CDR2: LNHDA and SQIVND (reference sequence). V shed 6 bases, J shed 2 bases, and the junction held 4 bases outside the gene matches. The CDR3 totals 14 residues.

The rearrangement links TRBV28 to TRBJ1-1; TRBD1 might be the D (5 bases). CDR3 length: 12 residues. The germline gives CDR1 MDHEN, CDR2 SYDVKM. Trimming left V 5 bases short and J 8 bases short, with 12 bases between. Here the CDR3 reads CASSITNREAFF. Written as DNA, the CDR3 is TGTGCCAGCAGTATCACCAACAGGGAAGCTTTCTTT.

The CDR3 bases are TGCAGCGTTCCTTCAGGGCCCCAATGGTTCTTC. Its protein product is CSVPSGPQWFF. The chain recombines TRBV29-1 with TRBJ2-1; D may be TRBD1 (5 bases). This CDR3 is built from 11 residues. Germline CDR1 is SQVTM and CDR2 is ANQGSEA. V was pared by 5 bases and J by 15 bases, with 17 bases between.

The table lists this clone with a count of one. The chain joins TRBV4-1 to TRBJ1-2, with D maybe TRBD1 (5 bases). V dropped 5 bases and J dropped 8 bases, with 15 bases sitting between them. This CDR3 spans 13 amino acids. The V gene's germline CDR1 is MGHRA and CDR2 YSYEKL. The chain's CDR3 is CASSVPGGDGYTF. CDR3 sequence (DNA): TGCGCCAGCAGCGTCCCGGGGGGGGACGGCTACACCTTC.

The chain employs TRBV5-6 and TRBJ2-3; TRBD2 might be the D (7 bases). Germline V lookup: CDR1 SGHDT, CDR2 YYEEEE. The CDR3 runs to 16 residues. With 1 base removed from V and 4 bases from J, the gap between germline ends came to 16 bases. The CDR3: CASSLKGGRGSDTQYF. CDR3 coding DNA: TGTGCCAGCAGCTTGAAGGGTGGGAGGGGGTCAGATACGCAGTATTTT.

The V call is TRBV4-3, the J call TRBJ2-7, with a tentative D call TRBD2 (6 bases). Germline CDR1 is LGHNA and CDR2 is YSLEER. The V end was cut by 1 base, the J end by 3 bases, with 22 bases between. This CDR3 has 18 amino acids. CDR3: CASSQGFPIPGAFYEQYF. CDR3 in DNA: TGCGCCAGCAGCCAAGGGTTCCCTATACCGGGAGCTTTCTACGAGCAGTACTTC.

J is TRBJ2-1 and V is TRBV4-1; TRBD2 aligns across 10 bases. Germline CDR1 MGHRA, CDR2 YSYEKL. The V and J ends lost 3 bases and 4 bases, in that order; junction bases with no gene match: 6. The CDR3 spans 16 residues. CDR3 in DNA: TGCGCCAGCAGCCAGGGCCTAGCGGGAGTATACAATGAGCAGTTCTTC. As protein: CASSQGLAGVYNEQFF.